These T cell receptor beta chains were read from a single sample in a study of blood T cells in healthy people across ages. TCRdb independently ran MiXCR on the 5' RACE reads; one entry per CDR3 protein. The table shows about 640,000 distinct CDR3 sequences, with 45% to 65% occurring only once. The sequenced sample was blood. These receptor sequences come from a man in his fifties or sixties in good health. Each CDR3 is given with its conserved first and last residue. Each record gives: V gene, J gene, clone size, D gene, CDR3 DNA, CDR3 protein. D genes are given only for firm matches. Clone size is not always given. Where it is, it says once, few, many or a class for expanded clones.

V gene: TRBV28; J gene: TRBJ2-3; clone size: -; D gene: TRBD2; CDR3 DNA: TGTGCCAGCAGTAACCGGGGCGGACTAGCTAGCACAGATACGCAGTATTTT; CDR3 protein: CASSNRGGLASTDTQYF
V gene: TRBV11-3; J gene: TRBJ2-1; clone size: -; D gene: -; CDR3 DNA: TGTGCCAGCAGCTATGAGATGACGACTGAGCAGTTCTTC; CDR3 protein: CASSYEMTTEQFF
V gene: TRBV5-1; J gene: TRBJ2-5; clone size: many; D gene: TRBD2; CDR3 DNA: TGCGCCAGCAGCTTAAGGGCGGGGGACGAGACCCAGTACTTC; CDR3 protein: CASSLRAGDETQYF
V gene: TRBV5-1; J gene: TRBJ1-5; clone size: -; D gene: TRBD1; CDR3 DNA: TGCGCCAGCAGCTGGGGGACAGGAATCCATCAGCCCCAGCATTTT; CDR3 protein: CASSWGTGIHQPQHF
V gene: TRBV2; J gene: TRBJ2-4; clone size: -; D gene: TRBD1; CDR3 DNA: TGTGCCAGCAGTGAACGACAGGGCCTTCTGGGCAAAAACATTCAGTACTTC; CDR3 protein: CASSERQGLLGKNIQYF
V gene: TRBV6-1; J gene: TRBJ1-2; clone size: once; D gene: TRBD1; CDR3 DNA: TGTGCCAGCAGTGAGCAGGGGGCTGACTATGGCTACACCTTC; CDR3 protein: CASSEQGADYGYTF
V gene: TRBV2; J gene: TRBJ2-5; clone size: -; D gene: -; CDR3 DNA: TGTGCCAGCGACCCAAGCGGCGAGACCCAGTACTTC; CDR3 protein: CASDPSGETQYF
V gene: TRBV18; J gene: TRBJ2-5; clone size: few; D gene: TRBD2; CDR3 DNA: TGTGCCAGCTGTGGGACTAGCGGAGAGACCCAGTACTTC; CDR3 protein: CASCGTSGETQYF
V gene: TRBV7-9; J gene: TRBJ2-3; clone size: few; D gene: TRBD2; CDR3 DNA: TGTGCCAGCAGTTCGACTAGCGGGGGCACAGATACGCAGTATTTT; CDR3 protein: CASSSTSGGTDTQYF
V gene: TRBV20-1; J gene: TRBJ2-7; clone size: once; D gene: TRBD2; CDR3 DNA: TGCAGTGCTTCCCTAGCGGGGAGAGACTACAATGAGCAGTACTTC; CDR3 protein: CSASLAGRDYNEQYF
V gene: TRBV6-6; J gene: TRBJ2-1; clone size: -; D gene: -; CDR3 DNA: TGTGCCAGCAGTTACTCCCCAGTCTATGAGCAGTTCTTC; CDR3 protein: CASSYSPVYEQFF
V gene: TRBV2; J gene: TRBJ2-3; clone size: -; D gene: -; CDR3 DNA: TGTGCCAGCAGGCGACAGCACACAGATACGCAGTATTTT; CDR3 protein: CASRRQHTDTQYF
V gene: TRBV20-1; J gene: TRBJ1-2; clone size: -; D gene: -; CDR3 DNA: TGCAGTGCTAGTACGGGGGACCGGGGCTACACCTTC; CDR3 protein: CSASTGDRGYTF
V gene: TRBV5-1; J gene: TRBJ2-1; clone size: few; D gene: -; CDR3 DNA: TGCGCCAGCTCCGTCGGAGGGAGCAACAATGAGCAGTTCTTC; CDR3 protein: CASSVGGSNNEQFF
V gene: TRBV24-1; J gene: TRBJ2-3; clone size: -; D gene: -; CDR3 DNA: TGTGCTACCAGTTTGGCTCACACAGATACGCAGTATTTT; CDR3 protein: CATSLAHTDTQYF
V gene: TRBV20-1; J gene: TRBJ2-4; clone size: -; D gene: TRBD2; CDR3 DNA: TGCAGTGCTAGTCGAGCGGGGGGGGCAGGAAACATTCAGTACTTC; CDR3 protein: CSASRAGGAGNIQYF
V gene: TRBV21-1; J gene: TRBJ2-1; clone size: -; D gene: -; CDR3 DNA: TGTGCCAGCAGCAACCCAGGGGGTCGGAATGAGCAGTTCTTC; CDR3 protein: CASSNPGGRNEQFF
V gene: TRBV12-3/TRBV12-4; J gene: TRBJ2-1; clone size: many; D gene: TRBD1; CDR3 DNA: TGTGCCAGCAGTTCCGGGACAGGGGGAAGCGATGAGCAGTTCTTC; CDR3 protein: CASSSGTGGSDEQFF
V gene: TRBV20-1; J gene: TRBJ1-6; clone size: -; D gene: TRBD1; CDR3 DNA: TGCAGTGCTAAGGACAGGGGGCAAACCTATAATTCACCCCTCCACTTT; CDR3 protein: CSAKDRGQTYNSPLHF
V gene: TRBV20-1; J gene: TRBJ1-6; clone size: few; D gene: TRBD1; CDR3 DNA: TGCAGTGCTTTCCCGGACAGGACGGTTGTAGGACCCCTCCACTTT; CDR3 protein: CSAFPDRTVVGPLHF